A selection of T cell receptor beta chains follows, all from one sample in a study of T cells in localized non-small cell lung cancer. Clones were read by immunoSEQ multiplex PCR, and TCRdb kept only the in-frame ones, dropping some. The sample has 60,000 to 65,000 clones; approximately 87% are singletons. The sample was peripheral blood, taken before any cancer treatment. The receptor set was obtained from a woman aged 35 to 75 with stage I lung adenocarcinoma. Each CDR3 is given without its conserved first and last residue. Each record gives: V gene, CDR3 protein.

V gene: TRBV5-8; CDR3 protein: ASSLARTGYEQY
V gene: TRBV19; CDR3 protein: ASYHSTSGGSYNEQF
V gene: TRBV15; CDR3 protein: ATSRDGGGTYEQY
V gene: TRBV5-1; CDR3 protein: ASRFAYRSSYEQY
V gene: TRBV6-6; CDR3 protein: ASSYPGASSGNTIY
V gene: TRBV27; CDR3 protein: ASSPLANYGYT
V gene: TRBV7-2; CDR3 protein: ASSGTGAKGTRGSYGYT
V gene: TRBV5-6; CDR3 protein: ASSFEGAASAEAF
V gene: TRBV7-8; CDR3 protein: ASSLVQGKSDTQY
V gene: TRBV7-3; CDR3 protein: ASSYGLAGSLDTQY
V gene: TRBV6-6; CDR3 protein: ASSVDRAGDTQY
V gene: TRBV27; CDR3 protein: ASSRRDRGVGLETQY
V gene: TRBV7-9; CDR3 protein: ASSPVWGELF
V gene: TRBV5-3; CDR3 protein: ARSLDPSPSGNTIY
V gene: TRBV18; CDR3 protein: ASSPWDQREPTDTQY
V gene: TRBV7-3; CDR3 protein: ASSLLATGATAHNEQF
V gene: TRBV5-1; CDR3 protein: ASSLKGAQETQY
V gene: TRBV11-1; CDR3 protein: ASTLLGDGDTQY
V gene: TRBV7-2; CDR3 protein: ASSPRADADTQY
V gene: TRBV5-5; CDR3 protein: ASSAAGLNNEQY
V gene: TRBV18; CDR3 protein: ASSPRDGRHEQY
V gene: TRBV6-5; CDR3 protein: ASSYERYNEQF
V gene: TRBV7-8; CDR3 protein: ASSLDRDQPQH
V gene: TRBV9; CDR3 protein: ASSVEVGGHNEQF
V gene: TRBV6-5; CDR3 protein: ASRPGGPAKNIQY
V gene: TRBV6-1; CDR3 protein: ASSETPDRTDTQY
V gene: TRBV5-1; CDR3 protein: ASSAYGGGQNYGYT
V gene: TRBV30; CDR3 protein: AWTLGRGYGYT
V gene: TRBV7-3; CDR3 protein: ASSLDYQFHNEQF
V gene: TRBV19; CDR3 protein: ASSGGTADRRRNTEAF
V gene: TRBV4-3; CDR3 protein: ASSQAGFYGYT